The entry that follows covers one T cell receptor (beta chain) sequence. The CDR3 loop spans 14 amino acids. V dropped 7 bases and J dropped 0 bases, with 10 bases sitting between them. CDR1 and CDR2 (germline): MNHEY, SVGAGI. Data came from immunoSEQ multiplex PCR; TCRdb stores just in-frame clones and leaves some out. Of about 200,000 clones listed, around 83% are singletons. Seattle patients were enrolled during active infection and followed longitudinally. This specimen comes from a study of blood T cell repertoires in COVID-19. Study-level information: The analysed material was cDNA or gDNA that came from T cells, B-cell-depleted T cells, or PBMCs.

The chain is built from TRBV6-5 and TRBJ2-1; no definite D call. This TCR derives from a woman at least 80 years old with COVID-19, enrolled during active disease. The sample taken for sequencing was peripheral blood. Here the CDR3 DNA reads TGTGCCAGCACCGGTCATGGCTCCTACAATGAGCAGTTCTTC. As protein: CASTGHGSYNEQFF.